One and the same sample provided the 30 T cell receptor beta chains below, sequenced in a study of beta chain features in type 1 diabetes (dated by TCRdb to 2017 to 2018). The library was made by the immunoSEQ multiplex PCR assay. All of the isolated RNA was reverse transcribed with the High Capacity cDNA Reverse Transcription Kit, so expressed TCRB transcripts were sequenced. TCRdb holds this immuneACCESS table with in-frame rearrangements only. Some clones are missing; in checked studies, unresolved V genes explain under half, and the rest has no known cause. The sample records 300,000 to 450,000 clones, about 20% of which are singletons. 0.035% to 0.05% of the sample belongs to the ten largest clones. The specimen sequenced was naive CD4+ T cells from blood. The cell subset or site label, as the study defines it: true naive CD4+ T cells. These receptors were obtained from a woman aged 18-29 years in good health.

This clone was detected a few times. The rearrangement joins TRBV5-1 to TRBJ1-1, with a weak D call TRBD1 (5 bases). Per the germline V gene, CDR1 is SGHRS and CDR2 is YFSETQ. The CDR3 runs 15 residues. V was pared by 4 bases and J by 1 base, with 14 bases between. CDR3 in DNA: TGCGCCAGCAGCAAAACAGGTGGGGAGAACACTGAAGCTTTCTTT. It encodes CASSKTGGENTEAFF.

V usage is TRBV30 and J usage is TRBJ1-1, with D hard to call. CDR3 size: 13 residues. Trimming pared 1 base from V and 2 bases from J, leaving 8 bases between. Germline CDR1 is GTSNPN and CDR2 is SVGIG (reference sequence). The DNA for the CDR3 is TGTGCCTGGAGTGCCCAGATTAACACTGAAGCTTTCTTT. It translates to CAWSAQINTEAFF. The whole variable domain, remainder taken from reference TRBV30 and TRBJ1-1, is SQTIHQWPATLVQPVGSPLSLECTVEGTSNPNLYWYRQAAGRGLQLLFYSVGIGQISSEVPQNLSASRPQDRQFILSSKKLLLSDSGFYLCAWSAQINTEAFFGQGTRLTVV.

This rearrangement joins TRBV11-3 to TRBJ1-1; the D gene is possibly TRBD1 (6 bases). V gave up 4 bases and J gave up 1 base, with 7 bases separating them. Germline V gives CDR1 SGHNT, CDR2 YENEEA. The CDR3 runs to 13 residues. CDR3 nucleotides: TGTGCCAGCAGCTGGACAGCGAACACTGAAGCTTTCTTT. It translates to CASSWTANTEAFF. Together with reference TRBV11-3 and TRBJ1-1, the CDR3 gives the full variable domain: EAGVVQSPRYKIIEKKQPVAFWCNPISGHNTLYWYLQNLGQGPELLIRYENEEAVDDSQLPKDRFSAERLKGVDSTLKIQPAELGDSAVYLCASSWTANTEAFFGQGTRLTVV.

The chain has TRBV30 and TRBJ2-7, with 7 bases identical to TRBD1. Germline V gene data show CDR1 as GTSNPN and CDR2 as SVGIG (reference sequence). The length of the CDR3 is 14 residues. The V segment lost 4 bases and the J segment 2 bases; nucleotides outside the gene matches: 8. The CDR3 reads CAWIRQGIPYEQYF. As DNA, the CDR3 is TGTGCCTGGATTAGACAGGGAATCCCCTACGAGCAGTACTTC.

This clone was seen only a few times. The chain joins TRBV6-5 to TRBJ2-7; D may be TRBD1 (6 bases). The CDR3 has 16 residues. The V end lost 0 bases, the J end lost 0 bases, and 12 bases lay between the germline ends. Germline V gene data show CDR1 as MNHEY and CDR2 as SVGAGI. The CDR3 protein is CASSYSRGGSSYEQYF. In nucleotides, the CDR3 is TGTGCCAGCAGTTACTCGAGAGGGGGAAGCTCCTACGAGCAGTACTTC.

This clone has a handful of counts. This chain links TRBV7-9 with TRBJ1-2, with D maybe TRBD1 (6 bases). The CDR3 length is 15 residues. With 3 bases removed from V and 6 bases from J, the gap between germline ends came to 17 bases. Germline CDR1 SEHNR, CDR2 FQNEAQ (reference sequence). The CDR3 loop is CASSLETGRGDGYTF. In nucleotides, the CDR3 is TGTGCCAGCAGCTTGGAGACAGGTCGTGGAGATGGCTACACCTTC.

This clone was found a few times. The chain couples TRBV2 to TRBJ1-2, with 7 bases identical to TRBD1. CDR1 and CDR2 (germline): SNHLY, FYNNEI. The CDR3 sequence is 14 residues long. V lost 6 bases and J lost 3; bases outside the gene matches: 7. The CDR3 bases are TGTGCCAGCAGAGGACAGGCATCAGACTATGGCTACACCTTC. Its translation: CASRGQASDYGYTF.

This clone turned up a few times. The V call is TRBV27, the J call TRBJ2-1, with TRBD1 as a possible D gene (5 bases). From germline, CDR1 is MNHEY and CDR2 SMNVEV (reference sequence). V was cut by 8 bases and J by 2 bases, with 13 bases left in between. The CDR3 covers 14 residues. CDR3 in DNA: TGTGCCAGCTCCAGACAGCCAGCCTACAATGAGCAGTTCTTC. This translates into CASSRQPAYNEQFF.

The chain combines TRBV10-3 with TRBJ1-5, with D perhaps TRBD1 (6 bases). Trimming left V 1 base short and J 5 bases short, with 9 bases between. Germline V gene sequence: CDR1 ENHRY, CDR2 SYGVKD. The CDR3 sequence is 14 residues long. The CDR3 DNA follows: TGTGCCATCAGTGAGTTGGGGGCTGATCAGCCCCAGCATTTT. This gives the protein CAISELGADQPQHF.

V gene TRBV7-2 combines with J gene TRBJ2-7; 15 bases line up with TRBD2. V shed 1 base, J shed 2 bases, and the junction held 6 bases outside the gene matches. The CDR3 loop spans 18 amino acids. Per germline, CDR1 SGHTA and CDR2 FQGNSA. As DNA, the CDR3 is TGTGCCAGCAGCTTAGTCGGGACTAGCGGGGGGTTTACCTACGAGCAGTACTTC. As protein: CASSLVGTSGGFTYEQYF.

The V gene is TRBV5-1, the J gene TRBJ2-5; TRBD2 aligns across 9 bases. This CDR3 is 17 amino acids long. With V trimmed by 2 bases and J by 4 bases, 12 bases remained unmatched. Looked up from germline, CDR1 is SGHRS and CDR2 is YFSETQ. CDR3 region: CASSFPLGAGGPETQYF. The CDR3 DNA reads TGCGCCAGCAGCTTCCCCCTAGGGGCGGGAGGGCCAGAGACCCAGTACTTC.

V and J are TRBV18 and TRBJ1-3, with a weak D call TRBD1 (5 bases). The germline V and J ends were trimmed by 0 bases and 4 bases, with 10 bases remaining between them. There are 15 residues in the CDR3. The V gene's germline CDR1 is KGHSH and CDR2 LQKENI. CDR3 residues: CASSPPYGGGNTIYF. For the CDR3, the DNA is TGTGCCAGCTCACCACCGTACGGGGGAGGAAACACCATATATTTT.

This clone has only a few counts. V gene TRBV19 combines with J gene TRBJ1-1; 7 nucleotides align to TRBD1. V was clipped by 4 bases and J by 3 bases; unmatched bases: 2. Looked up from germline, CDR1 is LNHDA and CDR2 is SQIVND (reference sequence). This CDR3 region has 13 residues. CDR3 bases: TGTGCCAGTAGTAGACAGGGAGACACTGAAGCTTTCTTT. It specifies CASSRQGDTEAFF.

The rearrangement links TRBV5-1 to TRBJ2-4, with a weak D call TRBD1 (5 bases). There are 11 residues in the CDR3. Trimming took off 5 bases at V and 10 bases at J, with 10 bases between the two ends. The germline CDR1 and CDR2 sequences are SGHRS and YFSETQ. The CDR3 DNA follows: TGCGCCAGCAGAGGACCAGGGATTCAGTACTTC. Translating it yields CASRGPGIQYF.

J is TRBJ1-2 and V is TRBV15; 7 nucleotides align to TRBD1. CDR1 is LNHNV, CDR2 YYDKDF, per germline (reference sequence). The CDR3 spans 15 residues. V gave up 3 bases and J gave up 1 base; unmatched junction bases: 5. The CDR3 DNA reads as TGTGCCACCAGCAGTAAACAGGGGAGTAACTATGGCTACACCTTC. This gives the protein CATSSKQGSNYGYTF. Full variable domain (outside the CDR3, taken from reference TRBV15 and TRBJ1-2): DAMVIQNPRYQVTQFGKPVTLSCSQTLNHNVMYWYQQKSSQAPKLLFHYYDKDFNNEADTPDNFQSRRPNTSFCFLDIRSPGLGDTAMYLCATSSKQGSNYGYTFGSGTRLTVV.

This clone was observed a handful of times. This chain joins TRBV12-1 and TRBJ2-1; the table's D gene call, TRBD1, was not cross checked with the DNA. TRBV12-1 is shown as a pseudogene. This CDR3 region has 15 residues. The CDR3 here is CASSPNRDTINEQFF. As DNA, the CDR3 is TGTGCCAGCAGCCCCAATAGGGACACAATCAATGAGCAGTTCTTC.

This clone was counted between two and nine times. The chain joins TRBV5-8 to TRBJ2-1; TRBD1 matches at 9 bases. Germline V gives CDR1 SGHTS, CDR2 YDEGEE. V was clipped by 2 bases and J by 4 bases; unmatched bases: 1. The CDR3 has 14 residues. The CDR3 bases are TGTGCCAGCAGCTTCGGACAGGGGTACAATGAGCAGTTCTTC. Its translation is CASSFGQGYNEQFF.

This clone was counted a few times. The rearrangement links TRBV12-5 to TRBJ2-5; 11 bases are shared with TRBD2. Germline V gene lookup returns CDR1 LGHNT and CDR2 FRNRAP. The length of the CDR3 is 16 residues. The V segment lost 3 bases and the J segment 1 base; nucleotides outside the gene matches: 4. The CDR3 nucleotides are TGTGCTAGTGGTTTCGGGACTAGCGGCCTCCAAGAGACCCAGTACTTC. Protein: CASGFGTSGLQETQYF.

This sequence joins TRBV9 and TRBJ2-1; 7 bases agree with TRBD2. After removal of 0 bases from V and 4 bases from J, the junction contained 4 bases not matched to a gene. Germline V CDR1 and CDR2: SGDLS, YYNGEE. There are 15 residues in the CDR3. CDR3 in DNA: TGTGCCAGCAGCGTAGGCGGGAGAGTATACAATGAGCAGTTCTTC. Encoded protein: CASSVGGRVYNEQFF.

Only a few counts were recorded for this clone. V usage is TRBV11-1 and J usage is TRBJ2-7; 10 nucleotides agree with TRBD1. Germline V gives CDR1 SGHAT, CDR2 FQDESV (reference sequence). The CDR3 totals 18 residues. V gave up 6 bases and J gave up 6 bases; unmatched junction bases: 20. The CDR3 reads CASSRGTVFGQGDREQYF. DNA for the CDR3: TGTGCCAGCAGTCGAGGTACCGTGTTCGGACAGGGGGATCGCGAGCAGTACTTC. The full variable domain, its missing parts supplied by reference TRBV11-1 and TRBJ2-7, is EAEVAQSPRYKITEKSQAVAFWCDPISGHATLYWYRQILGQGPELLVQFQDESVVDDSQLPKDRFSAERLKGVDSTLKIQPAELGDSAMYLCASSRGTVFGQGDREQYFGPGTRLTVT.

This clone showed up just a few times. Here the CDR3 reads CASSLADREETQYF. CDR3 bases: TGTGCCAGCAGCTTGGCGGACAGGGAAGAGACCCAGTACTTC. This sequence joins TRBV5-4 and TRBJ2-5; the match to TRBD1 covers 8 bases. CDR1 is SGHNT and CDR2 is YYREEE in the germline V gene (reference sequence). J lost 3 bases, V lost 0 bases, and 1 base had no gene match. The CDR3 has 14 amino acids.

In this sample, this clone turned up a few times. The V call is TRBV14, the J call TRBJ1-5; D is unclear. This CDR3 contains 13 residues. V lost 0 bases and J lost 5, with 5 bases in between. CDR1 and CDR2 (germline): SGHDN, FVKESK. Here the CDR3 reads CASSQDEYQPQHF. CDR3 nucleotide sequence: TGTGCCAGCAGCCAAGATGAGTATCAGCCCCAGCATTTT.

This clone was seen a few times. CDR3: CASRAMGQGGRNEQFF. The CDR3, as DNA: TGTGCCAGCAGGGCAATGGGACAGGGAGGTAGAAATGAGCAGTTCTTC. The rearrangement links TRBV5-4 to TRBJ2-1; 9 bases match TRBD1. V lost 5 bases, J lost 7 bases, and 13 bases stayed unmatched. Germline V gene lookup returns CDR1 SGHNT and CDR2 YYREEE (reference sequence). The CDR3 consists of 16 residues.

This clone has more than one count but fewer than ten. In DNA form, the CDR3 reads TGTGCCAGCAGCGGAGATACGCAGTATTTT. Translated: CASSGDTQYF. The chain employs TRBV2 and TRBJ2-3; no definite D call. Germline CDR1 SNHLY, CDR2 FYNNEI. The germline V and J ends were trimmed by 6 bases and 5 bases, with 3 bases remaining between them. This CDR3 is 10 amino acids long.

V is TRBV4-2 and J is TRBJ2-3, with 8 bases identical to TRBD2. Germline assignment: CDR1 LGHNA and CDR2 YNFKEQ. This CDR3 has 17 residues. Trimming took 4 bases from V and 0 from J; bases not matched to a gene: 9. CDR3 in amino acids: CASSLSWLAGSTDTQYF. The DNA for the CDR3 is TGTGCCAGCAGCCTGTCTTGGCTAGCGGGTAGCACAGATACGCAGTATTTT.

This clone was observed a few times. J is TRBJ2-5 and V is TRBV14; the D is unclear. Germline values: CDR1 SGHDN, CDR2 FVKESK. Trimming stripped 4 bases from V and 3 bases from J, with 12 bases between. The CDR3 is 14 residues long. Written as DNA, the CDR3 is TGTGCCAGCAGCCCCCTGGCGGAAGAAGAGACCCAGTACTTC. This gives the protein CASSPLAEEETQYF.

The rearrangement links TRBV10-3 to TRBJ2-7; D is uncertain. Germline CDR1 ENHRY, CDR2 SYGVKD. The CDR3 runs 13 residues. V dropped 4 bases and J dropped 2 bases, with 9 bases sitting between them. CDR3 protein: CAISVEQPYEQYF. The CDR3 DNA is TGTGCCATCAGTGTCGAACAGCCCTACGAGCAGTACTTC.

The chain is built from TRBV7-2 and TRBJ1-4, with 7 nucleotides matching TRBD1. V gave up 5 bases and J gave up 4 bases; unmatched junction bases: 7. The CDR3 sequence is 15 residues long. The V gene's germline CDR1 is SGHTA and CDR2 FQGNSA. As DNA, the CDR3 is TGTGCCAGCAGCCAACAGGGGCAGAGTAATGAAAAACTGTTTTTT. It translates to CASSQQGQSNEKLFF.

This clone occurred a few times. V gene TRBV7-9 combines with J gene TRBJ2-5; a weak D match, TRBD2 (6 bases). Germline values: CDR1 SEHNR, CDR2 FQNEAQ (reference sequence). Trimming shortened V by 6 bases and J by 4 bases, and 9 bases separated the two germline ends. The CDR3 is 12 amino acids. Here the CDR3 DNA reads TGTGCCAGCAGACCGGAGGGAGAGACCCAGTACTTC. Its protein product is CASRPEGETQYF.

This chain's CDR3 is CASREPGQGYDNEQFF. CDR3 DNA sequence: TGTGCCAGCAGAGAGCCGGGACAGGGCTACGACAATGAGCAGTTCTTC. The rearrangement links TRBV27 to TRBJ2-1; 9 bases are a match to TRBD1. Germline V lookup: CDR1 MNHEY, CDR2 SMNVEV (reference sequence). The CDR3 totals 16 residues. Losses at the gene ends were 6 bases for V and 5 bases for J; bases not matched to a gene: 11.